The 10 T cell receptor beta chains reported below all come from one sample, sequenced in a study of vaccination and CD4 T cells after COVID-19. Sequencing of the DNA from cultured CD4+ T cells was carried out with the Oncomine TCR Beta short-read assay. TCRdb recomputed calls from the PCR reads with MiXCR, one row per CDR3 protein. Here the sample spans more than 20,000 distinct CDR3 sequences, 41% being singletons. Their recognized antigens are unknown. Time point here: late sampling 161 to 241 days after vaccination in three convalescent patients. Treatment defined: roughly 11-day PBMC culture with coronavirus spike peptide pools or control peptides (ViraFEST assay). This specimen consisted of CD4+ T cells from blood, cultured in vitro, obtained about 7 months after SARS-CoV-2 vaccination. The receptors come from a human donor who had recovered from COVID-19.

This clonotype was counted a few times. This rearrangement joins TRBV6-5 to TRBJ2-7; TRBD2 might be the D (7 bases). This CDR3 comprises 17 residues. Germline-derived CDR1 and CDR2 are MNHEY and SVGAGI. V was trimmed by 2 bases and J by 4 bases, leaving 21 bases between them. CDR3 amino acids: CASSYTGGGEKGYEQYF. The CDR3 DNA follows: TGTGCCAGCAGTTACACCGGCGGGGGCGAAAAAGGTTACGAGCAGTACTTC.

The chain is built from TRBV24-1 and TRBJ2-2; D is possibly TRBD2 (6 bases). The length of the CDR3 is 15 residues. Germline V gene sequence: CDR1 KGHDR, CDR2 SFDVKD. V lost 1 base and J lost 7, with 12 bases in between. Written as DNA, the CDR3 is TGTGCCACCAGTGATTTTACGGGGAGGCACGGGGAGCTGTTTTTT. Translation gives CATSDFTGRHGELFF.

V is TRBV29-1 and J is TRBJ2-3, with TRBD2 as a possible D gene (5 bases). The ends were cut back, 3 bases at V and 4 bases at J, with 8 bases in the middle. The germline gives CDR1 SQVTM, CDR2 ANQGSEA. This CDR3 is 12 amino acids long. The CDR3 protein is CSVDAGADTQYF. CDR3 bases: TGCAGCGTTGATGCCGGGGCAGATACGCAGTATTTT.

This clonotype occurred a few times. V and J are TRBV25-1 and TRBJ2-5; the match to TRBD2 covers 12 bases. The CDR3 covers 15 residues. Germline values: CDR1 MGHDK, CDR2 SYGVNS. V was pared by 4 bases and J by 4 bases, with 4 bases of the junction left unmatched. CDR3 coding DNA: TGTGCCAGCAGTGCCTCGGGACTAGCGGGAGAGACCCAGTACTTC. Translating it yields CASSASGLAGETQYF.

There are a few counts of this clonotype. Here the CDR3 reads CASSDPGTGGYEQYF. CDR3 DNA: TGTGCCAGCAGCGACCCCGGGACAGGGGGCTACGAGCAGTACTTC. The chain has TRBV11-2 and TRBJ2-7; 11 bases align to TRBD1. After removal of 5 bases from V and 3 bases from J, the junction contained 6 bases not matched to a gene. In germline, CDR1 is SGHAT, CDR2 FQNNGV. There are 15 residues in the CDR3.

This clonotype was seen more than once but under ten times. This chain uses TRBV20-1 with TRBJ2-3, with D possibly being TRBD1 or TRBD2 (5 bases each). V was trimmed by 2 bases and J by 13 bases, leaving 19 bases between them. The CDR3 consists of 13 residues. Per germline, CDR1 DFQATT and CDR2 SNEGSKA (reference sequence). CDR3 DNA: TGCAGTGCTAGAACTAACCGGGACCCCCTGGAGTATTTT. Its protein product is CSARTNRDPLEYF.

This chain connects TRBV29-1 to TRBJ1-2; no clear D. The CDR3 is 13 amino acids. V shed 2 bases and J shed 5 bases, with 12 bases lying between them. Germline CDR1 and CDR2: SQVTM and ANQGSEA. CDR3 sequence reads: CSVEPGVSYGYTF. Here the CDR3 DNA reads TGCAGCGTTGAACCCGGGGTCTCGTATGGCTACACCTTC.

V is TRBV19 and J is TRBJ2-7; a weak D match, TRBD2 (6 bases). CDR3 length: 16 amino acids. Trimming cost V 6 bases and J 0 bases, with 18 bases left between them. Looked up from germline, CDR1 is LNHDA and CDR2 is SQIVND (reference sequence). As DNA, the CDR3 is TGTGCCAGTAGCCTGGGGGAGGCGGGCTACTCCTACGAGCAGTACTTC. Translated: CASSLGEAGYSYEQYF.

The rearrangement links TRBV5-5 to TRBJ1-1; D not certain. Between the trimmed V and J ends, which lost 4 bases and 0 bases, there was a span of 10 bases. Germline loops: CDR1 SGHKS, CDR2 YYEKEE (reference sequence). This CDR3 has 14 amino acids. The CDR3 is CASSQRAVNTEAFF. The CDR3 region has the DNA TGTGCCAGCAGCCAACGGGCAGTGAACACTGAAGCTTTCTTT.

The V call is TRBV6-1, the J call TRBJ2-7; TRBD2 matches at 9 bases. The germline V gene encodes CDR1 MNHNS and CDR2 SASEGT. Trimming took 6 bases from V and 0 from J; bases not matched to a gene: 15. This CDR3 has 18 amino acids. CDR3 sequence reads: CASSSAGGLLSVSYEQYF. CDR3 DNA: TGTGCCAGCAGCTCGGCGGGAGGGCTCTTGAGTGTCTCCTACGAGCAGTACTTC.